The 8 T cell receptor beta chains reported below all come from one sample, sequenced in a study of cytomegalovirus exposure and HLA in healthy donors. PCR was performed using 60 Vbeta and 13 Jbeta primers. TCRdb keeps only in-frame clones here, not all; method: immunoSEQ multiplex PCR. The sample has approximately 190,000 clones, more than 9.5% seen once. Sequenced: PBMCs. These receptors all stem from a man aged 45 to 65 in good health and CMV-seropositive.

DNA for the CDR3: TGTGCCAGCAGTCAAACAGGGGGAGGAAACACCATATATTTT. Translating it yields CASSQTGGGNTIYF. The chain combines TRBV6-5 with TRBJ1-3, with 8 bases matching TRBD1. The germline CDR1 and CDR2 sequences are MNHEY and SVGAGI. This CDR3 spans 14 amino acids. Trimming cost V 5 bases and J 4 bases; bases outside gene matches: 4.

In this sample, this clone turned up a few times. This sequence joins TRBV11-2 and TRBJ1-2; 9 positions agree with TRBD1. V shed 1 base and J 6 bases; nucleotides not matched to a gene: 6. The CDR3 consists of 15 residues. Per germline, CDR1 SGHAT and CDR2 FQNNGV. The DNA for the CDR3 is TGTGCCAGCAGCTTAGCTTCCGGGACAGGGAATGGCTACACCTTC. This codes for CASSLASGTGNGYTF.

J is TRBJ2-1 and V is TRBV18, with D unresolved. The CDR3 contains 16 residues. The V gene lost 1 base and the J gene lost 5 bases, with 15 bases spanning the gap. Looked up from germline, CDR1 is KGHSH and CDR2 is LQKENI. The CDR3 DNA follows: TGTGCCAGCTCACCACGGCGGCATTCCCCCCACAATGAGCAGTTCTTC. As protein: CASSPRRHSPHNEQFF.

The gene calls are TRBV27 and TRBJ2-3; no clear D gene. The V and J ends lost 1 base and 4 bases respectively, with 6 bases between them. The CDR3 extends over 13 amino acids. From germline, CDR1 is MNHEY and CDR2 SMNVEV (reference sequence). In DNA, the CDR3 is TGTGCCAGCAGTTTATGGAGATCAGATACGCAGTATTTT. Protein sequence: CASSLWRSDTQYF.

This clone was observed a few times. Here the CDR3 reads CASSFLSGGDLEQFF. The CDR3 DNA follows: TGTGCCAGCAGCTTTCTGAGCGGGGGGGATCTTGAGCAGTTCTTC. This chain joins TRBV5-4 and TRBJ2-1; TRBD2 matches 10 bases. V shed 2 bases, J shed 9 bases, and the junction held 8 bases outside the gene matches. Germline V CDR1 and CDR2: SGHNT, YYREEE (reference sequence). The CDR3 spans 15 residues.

This clone was seen a few times. Other DNA sequences of this sample code for an identical CDR3. This chain uses TRBV7-9 with TRBJ2-3, with 7 nucleotides matching TRBD1. Germline V gene data show CDR1 as SEHNR and CDR2 as FQNEAQ (reference sequence). CDR3 length: 14 residues. The junction had 4 bases not matched to a gene; V was cut back by 5 bases and J by 2 bases. The DNA of the CDR3 is TGTGCCAGCAGCCTGGGACAGCCCACAGATACGCAGTATTTT. It codes for CASSLGQPTDTQYF.

The sample holds a few counts of this clone. This chain uses TRBV15 with TRBJ2-3, with 10 bases aligning to TRBD2. Per the germline V gene, CDR1 is LNHNV and CDR2 is YYDKDF (reference sequence). The length of the CDR3 is 17 residues. Losses at the gene ends were 2 bases for V and 3 bases for J; bases not matched to a gene: 8. The CDR3 here is CATSRPLAGRSTDTQYF. In DNA form, the CDR3 reads TGTGCCACCAGCAGACCACTAGCGGGGAGGAGTACAGATACGCAGTATTTT.

With respect to this clone: One end of the junction is discordant with germline, which a read error may explain. The V call is TRBV4-3, the J call TRBJ1-6; D uncertain. Germline values: CDR1 LGHNA, CDR2 YSLEER. The CDR3 runs to 13 residues. The CDR3 is CARSHLGNSHLHF. In DNA, the CDR3 is TGCGCCAGAAGCCATCTCGGGAATTCACACCTCCACTTT.